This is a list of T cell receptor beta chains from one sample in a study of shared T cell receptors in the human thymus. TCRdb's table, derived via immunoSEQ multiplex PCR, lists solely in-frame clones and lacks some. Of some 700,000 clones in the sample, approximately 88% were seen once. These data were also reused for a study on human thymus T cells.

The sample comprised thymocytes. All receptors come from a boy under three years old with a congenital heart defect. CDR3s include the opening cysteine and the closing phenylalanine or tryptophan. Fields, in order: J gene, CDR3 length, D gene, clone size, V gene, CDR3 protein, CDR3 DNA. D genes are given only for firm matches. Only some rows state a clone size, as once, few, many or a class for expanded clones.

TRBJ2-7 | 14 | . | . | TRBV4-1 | CASSQDRGSYEQYF | TGCGCCAGCAGCCAAGATCGGGGGTCCTACGAGCAGTACTTC
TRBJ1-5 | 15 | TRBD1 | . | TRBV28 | CASGRDRGQDQPQHF | TGTGCCAGCGGCCGGGACAGGGGGCAGGATCAGCCCCAGCATTTT
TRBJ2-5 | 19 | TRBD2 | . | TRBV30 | CAWSVQRLAPLAARETQYF | TGTGCCTGGAGTGTACAGAGACTAGCGCCCCTTGCCGCAAGGGAGACCCAGTACTTC
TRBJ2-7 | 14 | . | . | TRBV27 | CASRPEGWGDEQYF | TGTGCCAGCAGGCCGGAGGGGTGGGGGGACGAGCAGTACTTC
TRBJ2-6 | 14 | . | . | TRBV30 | CAWSPGRGANVLTF | TGTGCCTGGAGTCCGGGGAGAGGGGCCAACGTCCTGACTTTC
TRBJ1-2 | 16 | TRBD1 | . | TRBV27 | CASSPRGDRGPYGYTF | TGTGCCAGCAGTCCCCGGGGGGACAGGGGACCCTATGGCTACACCTTC
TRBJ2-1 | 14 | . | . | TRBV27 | CASRPGVAYNEQFF | TGTGCCAGCAGGCCAGGGGTAGCCTACAATGAGCAGTTCTTC
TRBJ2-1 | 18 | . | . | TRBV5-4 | CASSLVVGGAMSYNEQFF | TGTGCCAGCAGCTTGGTCGTGGGGGGGGCGATGTCCTACAATGAGCAGTTCTTC
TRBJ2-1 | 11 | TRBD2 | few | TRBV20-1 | CSAKTSDEQFF | TGCAGTGCTAAGACTAGCGATGAGCAGTTCTTC
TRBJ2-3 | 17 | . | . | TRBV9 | CASSSSPGTRGADTQYF | TGTGCCAGCAGCTCCTCTCCTGGGACACGGGGCGCAGATACGCAGTATTTT
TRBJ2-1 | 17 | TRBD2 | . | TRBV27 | CASSPNPLAGSNNEQFF | TGTGCCAGCAGTCCCAATCCACTAGCGGGAAGTAACAATGAGCAGTTCTTC
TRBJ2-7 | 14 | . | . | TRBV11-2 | CASSLVPTSYEQYF | TGTGCCAGCAGCTTGGTACCTACCTCCTACGAGCAGTACTTC
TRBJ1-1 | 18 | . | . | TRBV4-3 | CASSQDLRRGRDGTEAFF | TGCGCCAGCAGCCAAGATCTTCGTAGAGGGCGGGATGGGACTGAAGCTTTCTTT
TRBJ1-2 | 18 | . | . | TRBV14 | CASSHGPSRNGSWKGYTF | TGTGCCAGCAGCCACGGTCCTTCCAGGAATGGGAGCTGGAAGGGCTACACCTTC
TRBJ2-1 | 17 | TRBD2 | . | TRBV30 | CAWSSSASGREVNEQFF | TGTGCCTGGAGTTCCTCGGCCAGCGGGAGGGAGGTGAATGAGCAGTTCTTC
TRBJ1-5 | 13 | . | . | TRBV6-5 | CASSYSRGQPQHF | TGTGCCAGCAGTTACTCGAGAGGACAGCCCCAGCATTTT
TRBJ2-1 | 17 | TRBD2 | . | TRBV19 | CASSPRTSASSYNEQFF | TGTGCCAGTAGTCCCAGGACTAGCGCTAGCTCCTACAATGAGCAGTTCTTC
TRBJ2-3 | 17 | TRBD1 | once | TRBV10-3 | CAIHGEGQEGVTDTQYF | TGTGCCATCCACGGTGAAGGACAGGAAGGGGTCACAGATACGCAGTATTTT
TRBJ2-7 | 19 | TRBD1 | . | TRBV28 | CASSSTNYLGTGPPYEQYF | TGTGCCAGCAGTTCTACTAATTACCTGGGGACAGGTCCACCCTACGAGCAGTACTTC
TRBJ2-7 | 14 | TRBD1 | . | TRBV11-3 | CASSPAGTDYEQYF | TGTGCCAGCAGCCCGGCCGGGACAGACTACGAGCAGTACTTC
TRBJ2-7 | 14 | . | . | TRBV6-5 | CASSYRGGLYEQYF | TGTGCCAGCAGTTACCGCGGCGGTCTCTACGAGCAGTACTTC
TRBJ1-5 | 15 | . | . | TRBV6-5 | CASSHGQGWNQPQHF | TGTGCCAGCAGTCACGGGCAGGGATGGAATCAGCCCCAGCATTTT
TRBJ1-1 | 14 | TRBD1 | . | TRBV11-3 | CASSRRKGQTEAFF | TGTGCCAGCAGTCGCCGGAAGGGACAGACTGAAGCTTTCTTT
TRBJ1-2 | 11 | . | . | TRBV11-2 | CASSLVLGYTF | TGTGCCAGCAGCTTAGTATTAGGCTACACCTTC
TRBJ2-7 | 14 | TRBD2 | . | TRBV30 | CAWSRIAGVEEQYF | TGTGCCTGGAGTAGGATAGCGGGAGTGGAAGAGCAGTACTTC
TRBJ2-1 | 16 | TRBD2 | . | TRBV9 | CASSVVEREGYNEQFF | TGTGCCAGCAGCGTAGTGGAGCGGGAGGGGTACAATGAGCAGTTCTTC
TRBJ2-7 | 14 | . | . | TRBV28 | CAIAPTGQPYEQYF | TGTGCCATCGCCCCCACGGGACAACCCTACGAGCAGTACTTC
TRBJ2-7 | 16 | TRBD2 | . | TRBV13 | CASSLDYASGRHEQYF | TGTGCCAGCAGCTTAGATTATGCTAGCGGGAGACACGAGCAGTACTTC